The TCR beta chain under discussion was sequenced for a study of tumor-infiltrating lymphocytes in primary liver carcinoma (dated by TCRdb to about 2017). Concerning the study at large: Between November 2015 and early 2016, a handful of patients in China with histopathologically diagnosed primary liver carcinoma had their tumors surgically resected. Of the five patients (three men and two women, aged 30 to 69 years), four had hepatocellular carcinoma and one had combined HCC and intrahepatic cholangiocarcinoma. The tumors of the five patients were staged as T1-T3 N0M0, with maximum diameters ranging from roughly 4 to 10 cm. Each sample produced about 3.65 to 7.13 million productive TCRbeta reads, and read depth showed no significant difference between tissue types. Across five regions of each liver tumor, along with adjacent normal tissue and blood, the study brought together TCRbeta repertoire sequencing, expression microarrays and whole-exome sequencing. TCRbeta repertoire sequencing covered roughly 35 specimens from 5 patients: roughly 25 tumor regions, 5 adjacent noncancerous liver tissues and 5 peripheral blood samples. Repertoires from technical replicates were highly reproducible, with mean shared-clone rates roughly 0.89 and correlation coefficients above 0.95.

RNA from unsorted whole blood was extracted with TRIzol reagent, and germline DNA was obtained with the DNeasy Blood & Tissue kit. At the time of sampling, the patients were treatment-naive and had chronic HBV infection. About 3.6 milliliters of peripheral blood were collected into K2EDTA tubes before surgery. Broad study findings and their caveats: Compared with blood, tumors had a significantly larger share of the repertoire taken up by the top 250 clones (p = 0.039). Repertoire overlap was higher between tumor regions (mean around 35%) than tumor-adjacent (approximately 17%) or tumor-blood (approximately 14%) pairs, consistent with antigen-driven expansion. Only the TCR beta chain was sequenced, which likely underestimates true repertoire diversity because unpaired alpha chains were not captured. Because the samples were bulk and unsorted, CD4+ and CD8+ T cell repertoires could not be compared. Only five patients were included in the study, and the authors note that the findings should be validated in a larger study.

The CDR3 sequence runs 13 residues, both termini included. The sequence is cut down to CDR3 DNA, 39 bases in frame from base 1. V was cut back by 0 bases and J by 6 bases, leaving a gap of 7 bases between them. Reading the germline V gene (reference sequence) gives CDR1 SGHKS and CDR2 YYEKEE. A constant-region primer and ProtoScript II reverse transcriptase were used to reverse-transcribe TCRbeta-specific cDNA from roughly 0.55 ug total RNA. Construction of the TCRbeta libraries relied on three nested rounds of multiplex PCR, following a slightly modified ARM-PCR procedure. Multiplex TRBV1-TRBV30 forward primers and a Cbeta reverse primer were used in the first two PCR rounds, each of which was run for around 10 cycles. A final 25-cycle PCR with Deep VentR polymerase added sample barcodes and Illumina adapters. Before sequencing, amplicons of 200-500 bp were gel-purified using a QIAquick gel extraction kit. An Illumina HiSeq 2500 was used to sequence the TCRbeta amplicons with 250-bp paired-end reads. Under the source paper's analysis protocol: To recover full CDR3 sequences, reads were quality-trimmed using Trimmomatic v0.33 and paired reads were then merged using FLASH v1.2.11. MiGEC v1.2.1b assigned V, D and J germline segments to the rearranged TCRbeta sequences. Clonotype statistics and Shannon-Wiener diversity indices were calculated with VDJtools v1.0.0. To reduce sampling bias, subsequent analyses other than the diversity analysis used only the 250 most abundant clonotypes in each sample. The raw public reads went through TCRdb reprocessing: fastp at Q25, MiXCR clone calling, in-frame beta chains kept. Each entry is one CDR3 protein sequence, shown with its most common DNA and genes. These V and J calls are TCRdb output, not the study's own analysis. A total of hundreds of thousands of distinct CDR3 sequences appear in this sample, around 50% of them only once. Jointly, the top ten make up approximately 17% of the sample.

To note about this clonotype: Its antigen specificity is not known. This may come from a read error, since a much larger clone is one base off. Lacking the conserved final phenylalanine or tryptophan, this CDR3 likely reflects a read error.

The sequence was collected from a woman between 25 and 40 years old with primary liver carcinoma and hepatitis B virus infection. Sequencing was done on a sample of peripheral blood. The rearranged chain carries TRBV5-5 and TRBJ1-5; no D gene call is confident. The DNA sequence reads TGTGCCAGCAGCTTGGTTCGTGGTCAGCCCCAGCATTAT. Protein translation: CASSLVRGQPQHY.